This T cell receptor (beta chain) originates from a study of blood T cell repertoires in COVID-19. Per the authors' pipeline: Reference gene primer amplification gave nucleated cell count estimates. Sequencing was performed with immunoSEQ multiplex PCR; in TCRdb, only in-frame clones are kept and a portion is missing. The V and J calls and clone size were taken over from that table, and D and trimming were inferred from the DNA. The repertoire consists of 150,000 to 250,000 clones, with 94% occurring once and the leading ten covering around 0.8%. Sequencing was performed on peripheral blood. The receptor was isolated from a man younger than 45 with COVID-19, enrolled during active disease.

In DNA, the CDR3 is TGTGCCAGCAGCTTAGGGGGGGAGTACCAAGAGACCCAGTACTTC. Its protein is CASSLGGEYQETQYF. The chain has TRBV7-2 and TRBJ2-5, with D possibly TRBD2 on 6 matching bases. Germline V CDR1 and CDR2: SGHTA, FQGNSA. V was cut by 1 base and J by 0 bases, with 9 bases left in between. The CDR3 consists of 15 residues.